Listed here are 20 T cell receptor beta chains from one sample, sequenced in a study of regulatory T cells in long-lasting Graves disease. The time point here: persistent/refractory GD, antithyroid drugs over 5 years with positive TRAb. PBMCs provided the RNA from which the TCR library was made. Arm-PCR of CDR3 regions and iRepertoire HTBI primers were used to build TCR beta libraries. One entry per CDR3 protein results from TCRdb running MiXCR on the multiplex PCR reads. This sample has 300,000 to 350,000 distinct CDR3 sequences, with roughly a fifth found just once. Specimen: peripheral blood mononuclear cells (PBMCs), collected when the disease was refractory, from a patient treated with antithyroid drugs. These TCRs come from a female donor with Graves disease.

This chain joins TRBV4-1 and TRBJ1-4; maybe TRBD1 (6 bases). The CDR3 covers 16 residues. Trimming pared 4 bases from V and 0 bases from J, leaving 12 bases between. The germline V gene encodes CDR1 MGHRA and CDR2 YSYEKL. CDR3 in amino acids: CASSPRTETTNEKLFF. The CDR3 nucleotides read TGCGCCAGCAGCCCGCGGACAGAAACAACTAATGAAAAACTGTTTTTT.

This rearrangement joins TRBV7-9 to TRBJ2-6; D not certain. Per germline, CDR1 SEHNR and CDR2 FQNEAQ (reference sequence). The CDR3 extends over 16 amino acids. Deletions cut 7 bases from V and 4 bases from J, with 17 bases between. The CDR3 loop reads CASTKSRASGANVLTF. CDR3 DNA: TGTGCCAGCACCAAATCTCGGGCCTCAGGGGCCAACGTCCTGACTTTC.

This clonotype has ten or more counts. The genes are TRBV7-9 and TRBJ1-1, with 10 bases aligning to TRBD1. The germline V gene has CDR1 SEHNR and CDR2 FQNEAQ (reference sequence). The CDR3 consists of 14 residues. Germline trimming cut 5 bases from V and 1 base from J; bases unmatched to any gene: 1. The CDR3: CASSRQGANTEAFF. In DNA form, the CDR3 reads TGTGCCAGCAGCAGACAGGGGGCGAACACTGAAGCTTTCTTT.

The genes are TRBV19 and TRBJ1-5; tentatively, D is TRBD1 (5 bases). The CDR3 length is 13 residues. The germline V and J ends were trimmed by 1 base and 7 bases, with 8 bases remaining between them. The germline V gene encodes CDR1 LNHDA and CDR2 SQIVND (reference sequence). CDR3 DNA: TGTGCCAGTAGTATAGTAGGGGACCAGCCCCAGCATTTT. This gives the protein CASSIVGDQPQHF.

This clonotype has more than one count but fewer than ten. A junction boundary mismatches the germline segment, possibly from a read error. The rearrangement joins TRBV5-1 to TRBJ1-3; 7 bases are a match to TRBD1. Germline V lookup: CDR1 SGHRS, CDR2 YFSETQ. CDR3 length: 15 residues. CDR3 bases: TGCGCCGGCAGCTTGGGGGACAGAGAGCTGGACACCATATATTTT. Protein product: CAGSLGDRELDTIYF.

This clonotype has ten or more counts. The J gene is TRBJ1-1, the V gene TRBV2; TRBD1 might be the D (5 bases). Germline CDR1 is SNHLY and CDR2 is FYNNEI. V lost 8 bases and J 3 bases, leaving 16 bases between the germline ends. This CDR3 has 14 amino acids. The CDR3 loop reads CASSQGNGDTEAFF. CDR3 nucleotide sequence: TGTGCCAGCTCCCAGGGTAATGGGGACACTGAAGCTTTCTTT.

There are many counts of this clonotype. This rearrangement joins TRBV12-3 or TRBV12-4 to TRBJ2-5; 7 bases are shared with TRBD1. The CDR3 has 15 residues. V dropped 6 bases and J dropped 2; count of bases not matched to a gene: 9. The CDR3 DNA sequence: TGTGCCAGCAGAGACGGGACAGATTATCAAGAGACCCAGTACTTC. This encodes CASRDGTDYQETQYF.

This clonotype has just a few counts. J is TRBJ1-6 and V is TRBV28; perhaps TRBD1 as D (5 bases). The V end lost 3 bases, the J end lost 18 bases, and 27 bases lay between the germline ends. This CDR3 is 16 amino acids long. Germline-derived CDR1 and CDR2 are MDHEN and SYDVKM. For the CDR3, the DNA is TGTGCCAGCAGTTTGACGGGGCCGGGAAACATTCTCGCCCCCCACTTT. The encoded protein is CASSLTGPGNILAPHF.

This rearrangement joins TRBV4-1 to TRBJ2-3; D not certain. CDR3 length: 15 residues. V was cut by 1 base and J by 4 bases, with 12 bases left in between. Germline assignment: CDR1 MGHRA and CDR2 YSYEKL. CDR3: CASSQGVLLADTQYF. CDR3 DNA sequence: TGCGCCAGCAGCCAAGGCGTACTATTGGCAGATACGCAGTATTTT.

This clonotype was recorded many times. The chain links TRBV12-3 or TRBV12-4 to TRBJ1-5; D might be TRBD1 (5 bases). V gave up 6 bases and J gave up 1 base, with 16 bases separating them. The CDR3 totals 16 residues. As DNA, the CDR3 is TGTGCCAGCAGCCGAGCCCAGGGATTGAGCAATCAGCCCCAGCATTTT. It specifies CASSRAQGLSNQPQHF.

In its sample, this clonotype was seen many times. V is TRBV28 and J is TRBJ1-2; TRBD1 might be the D (6 bases). This CDR3 has 14 residues. Germline CDR1 reads MDHEN; CDR2 reads SYDVKM. V gave up 6 bases and J gave up 8 bases, with 19 bases separating them. CDR3 bases: TGTGCCAGCAGACCCGTGGGGGCCAAGATCGGCTACACCTTC. Encoded protein: CASRPVGAKIGYTF.

As for this clonotype: Given a far larger clone just one base away, this is likely a sequencing read error. The CDR3 end shows no conserved phenylalanine or tryptophan, and so a read error is likely. The chain is built from TRBV7-9 and TRBJ1-1; TRBD1 is a possible D gene (5 bases). V was trimmed by 5 bases and J by 3 bases, leaving 10 bases between them. The CDR3 consists of 13 residues. Germline CDR1 is SEHNR and CDR2 is FQNEAQ (reference sequence). The CDR3, as DNA: TGTGCCAGCAGCCAGGGCGGCTACACTGAAGCTTTCCTT. Translation: CASSQGGYTEAFL.

In its sample, this clonotype was seen many times. This chain uses TRBV2 with TRBJ2-2; 9 bases fit TRBD2. This CDR3 spans 16 amino acids. Germline V gene data show CDR1 as SNHLY and CDR2 as FYNNEI. V shed 8 bases and J 4 bases; nucleotides not matched to a gene: 11. The CDR3 sequence: CASLGGGALPTGELFF. CDR3 nucleotides: TGTGCCAGCCTGGGCGGGGGGGCCCTACCCACCGGGGAGCTGTTTTTT.

This clonotype has ten or more counts. The chain couples TRBV28 to TRBJ1-2; D is unresolved. V lost 3 bases and J 7 bases, leaving 9 bases between the germline ends. From germline, CDR1 is MDHEN and CDR2 SYDVKM. The CDR3 loop spans 12 amino acids. The CDR3 nucleotides read TGTGCCAGCAGTTTTAGGATGGTTGGCTACACCTTC. Encoded protein: CASSFRMVGYTF.

In regard to this clonotype: This may be a read error, as it is one base from a much larger clone. Since the CDR3 does not end with the conserved phenylalanine or tryptophan, this likely comes from a read error. No DNA is shown, since the ends of the CDR3 on it are uncertain; the CDR3 is the one TCRdb lists. The rearrangement joins TRBV27 to TRBJ2-4; no check of the table's D call, TRBD2, against the DNA was made. The germline gives CDR1 MNHEY, CDR2 SMNVEV (reference sequence). 12 amino acids form the CDR3, both terminal residues included. CDR3: CASSRNSGELYL.

The V and J genes are TRBV11-3 and TRBJ2-1, with 7 bases identical to TRBD2. The length of the CDR3 is 16 residues. Germline lookup yields CDR1 SGHNT and CDR2 YENEEA. V dropped 4 bases and J dropped 6; count of bases not matched to a gene: 12. The CDR3 sequence: CASSYQTRDYSNEQFF. The CDR3 DNA sequence: TGTGCCAGCAGCTACCAGACTAGGGACTATTCCAATGAGCAGTTCTTC. The full variable domain, in which reference TRBV11-3 and TRBJ2-1 provide the parts outside the CDR3, is EAGVVQSPRYKIIEKKQPVAFWCNPISGHNTLYWYLQNLGQGPELLIRYENEEAVDDSQLPKDRFSAERLKGVDSTLKIQPAELGDSAVYLCASSYQTRDYSNEQFFGPGTRLTVL.

The V call is TRBV18, the J call TRBJ1-1, with D perhaps matching TRBD1 (6 bases). Germline assignment: CDR1 KGHSH and CDR2 LQKENI. This CDR3 has 17 residues. Trimming stripped 2 bases from V and 0 bases from J, with 16 bases between. The CDR3 nucleotides read TGTGCCAGCTCACCAGTCCAGGGGCGAGGGATGAACACTGAAGCTTTCTTT. It translates to CASSPVQGRGMNTEAFF. Looking up the rest from reference TRBV18 and TRBJ1-1 gives the full variable domain: NAGVMQNPRHLVRRRGQEARLRCSPMKGHSHVYWYRQLPEEGLKFMVYLQKENIIDESGMPKERFSAEFPKEGPSILRIQQVVRGDSAAYFCASSPVQGRGMNTEAFFGQGTRLTVV.

This clonotype was observed a handful of times. The rearrangement links TRBV20-1 to TRBJ1-1, with D unresolved. V lost 0 bases and J 1 base, leaving 12 bases between the germline ends. The length of the CDR3 is 15 residues. Looked up from germline, CDR1 is DFQATT and CDR2 is SNEGSKA (reference sequence). The DNA for the CDR3 is TGCAGTGCTAGAGATCTCGTCGGCGGGAACACTGAAGCTTTCTTT. This codes for CSARDLVGGNTEAFF.

Comments on this clonotype: The junction departs from germline at one end; a sequencing error may be responsible. This sequence joins TRBV11-3 and TRBJ2-2; 8 bases map to TRBD1. The CDR3 contains 16 residues. Germline V CDR1 and CDR2: SGHNT, YENEEA. CDR3 sequence (DNA): TGTGCCAGCAGCTATCACGACAGGGGTGTCACCGGGGAGCTGTCTTTT. Its protein product is CASSYHDRGVTGELSF.

With respect to this clonotype: Since a far larger clone is one base different, this is likely a read error. The chain employs TRBV6-1 and TRBJ1-2; weak D call: TRBD1 (5 bases). Trimming removed 5 bases at V and 7 bases at J, with 17 bases between. There are 14 residues in the CDR3. The V gene's germline CDR1 is MNHNS and CDR2 SASEGT. CDR3 DNA sequence: TGTGCCAGCAGTCCACTCCTAAGGGGCAGTGGCTACACCTTC. Translating it yields CASSPLLRGSGYTF.